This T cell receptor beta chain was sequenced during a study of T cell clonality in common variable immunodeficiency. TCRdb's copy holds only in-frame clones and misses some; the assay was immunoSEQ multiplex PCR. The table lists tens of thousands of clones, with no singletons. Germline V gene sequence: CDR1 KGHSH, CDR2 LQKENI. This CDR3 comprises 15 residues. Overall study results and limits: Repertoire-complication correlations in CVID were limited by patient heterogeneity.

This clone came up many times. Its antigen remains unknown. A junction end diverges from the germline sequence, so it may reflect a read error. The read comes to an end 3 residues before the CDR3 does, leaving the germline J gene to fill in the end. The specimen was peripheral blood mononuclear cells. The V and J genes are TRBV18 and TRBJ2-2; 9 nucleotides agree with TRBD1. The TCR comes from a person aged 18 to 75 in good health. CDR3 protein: CASSPRTGATGELFF. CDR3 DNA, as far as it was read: TGTGCCAGCTCTCCACGGACAGGGGCCACCGGGGAG.